Included here is one TCR beta chain sequence, with context. There are 14 residues in the CDR3. Germline lookup yields CDR1 ENHRY and CDR2 SYGVKD. Trimming cost V 3 bases and J 3 bases; bases outside gene matches: 4. These data belong to a study of shared clonotypes between healthy human individuals. Positively selected for CCR7, the CD45RO-negative cells used as naive CD8 cells excluded terminally differentiated effector memory CD45RA+ cells. The table came from immunoSEQ multiplex PCR; TCRdb's copy has only in-frame clones and leaves some out. The sample yields about 2.2 million clones, approximately 94% seen once.

The TCR originated in a man younger than 35 in good health. Some clones in this sample may be carry-over from other donors' samples. What was sequenced was naive CD8+ T cells from PBMCs. The V and J genes are TRBV10-3 and TRBJ2-7, with 8 bases that match TRBD1. The CDR3 coding sequence is TGTGCCATCAGTGATCCAGGGGGCGGCTACGAGCAGTACTTC. Translated: CAISDPGGGYEQYF.